The TCR beta chain described here comes from a study of blood T cells in healthy people across ages. Regarding the study as a whole: Observed TCR beta diversity showed a strong correlation with the percentage of naive T cells as measured by flow cytometry.

This clonotype has only a few counts. Its antigen is as yet unknown. Primed by a sample-barcoded 5' primer and a J-beta primer mix, a second PCR proceeded for about 7 to 11 cycles. TCRdb reprocessed the 5' RACE reads via MiXCR and lists one record per CDR3 protein. This table has 780,000 or so distinct CDR3 sequences, approximately 25% appearing once. CDR1 is MNHNS and CDR2 is SASEGT in the germline V gene. This CDR3 is 15 amino acids long. The germline V and J ends were trimmed by 2 bases and 1 base, with 11 bases remaining between them. The data were also submitted as part of a second study, on T cells of mothers and their children.

The sequence was obtained from a boy between 10 and 17 years old in good health. Sequenced sample: blood. J is TRBJ1-1 and V is TRBV6-1, with D perhaps matching TRBD1 (6 bases). The CDR3 sequence: CASSEWGGGNTEAFF. CDR3 in DNA: TGTGCCAGCAGTGAATGGGGGGGCGGGAACACTGAAGCTTTCTTT.